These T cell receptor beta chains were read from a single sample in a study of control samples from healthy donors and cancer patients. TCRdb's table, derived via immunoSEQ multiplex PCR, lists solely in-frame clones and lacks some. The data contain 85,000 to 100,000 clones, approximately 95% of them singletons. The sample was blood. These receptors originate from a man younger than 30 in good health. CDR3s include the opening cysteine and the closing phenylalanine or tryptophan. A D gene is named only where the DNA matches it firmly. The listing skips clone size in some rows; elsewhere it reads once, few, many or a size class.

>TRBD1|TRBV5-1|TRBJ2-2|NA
CASSSSGGTGELFF
TGCGCCAGCAGCTCCTCAGGGGGAACCGGGGAGCTGTTTTTT
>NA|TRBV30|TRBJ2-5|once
CAWRQETQYF
TGTGCCTGGAGACAAGAGACCCAGTACTTC
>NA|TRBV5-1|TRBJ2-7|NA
CASSLGGRVYEQYF
TGCGCCAGCAGCTTGGGCGGGCGGGTTTACGAGCAGTACTTC
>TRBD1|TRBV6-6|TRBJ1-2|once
CASSPTGETNYGYTF
TGTGCCAGCAGCCCCACAGGGGAAACTAACTATGGCTACACCTTC
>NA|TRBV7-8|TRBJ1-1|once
CASSYRGTGDTEAFF
TGTGCCAGCAGCTATAGAGGGACCGGGGACACTGAAGCTTTCTTT
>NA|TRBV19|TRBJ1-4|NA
CASSTGQPTNEKLFF
TGTGCCAGTAGTACCGGACAGCCAACTAATGAAAAACTGTTTTTT
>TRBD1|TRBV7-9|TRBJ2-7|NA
CASSLVKGTAYEQYF
TGTGCCAGCAGCTTAGTGAAGGGGACAGCCTACGAGCAGTACTTC
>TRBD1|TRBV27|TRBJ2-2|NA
CASRMGQGITGELFF
TGTGCCAGCAGGATGGGACAGGGAATCACCGGGGAGCTGTTTTTT
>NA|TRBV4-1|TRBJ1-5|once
CASSPSGYRGANQPQHF
TGCGCCAGCAGCCCCTCGGGGTATAGGGGGGCCAATCAGCCCCAGCATTTT
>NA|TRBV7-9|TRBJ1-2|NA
CASSGTGTYGYTF
TGTGCCAGCAGCGGGACGGGGACCTATGGCTACACCTTC
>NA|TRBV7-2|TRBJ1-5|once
CASRSSGISNQPQHF
TGTGCCAGCAGGTCCAGTGGTATTAGCAATCAGCCCCAGCATTTT
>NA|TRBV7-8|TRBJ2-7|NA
CASSLVQGPYEQYF
TGTGCCAGCAGCTTAGTGCAGGGGCCCTACGAGCAGTACTTC
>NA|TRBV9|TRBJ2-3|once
CASSPRGGTTDTQYF
TGTGCCAGCAGCCCCCGAGGGGGTACCACAGATACGCAGTATTTT
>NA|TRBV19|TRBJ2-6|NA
CASTLGGAAGANVLTF
TGTGCCAGTACCCTGGGGGGGGCGGCCGGGGCCAACGTCCTGACTTTC
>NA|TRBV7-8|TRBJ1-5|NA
CASSLASRDQPQHF
TGTGCCAGCAGCTTAGCAAGCCGGGATCAGCCCCAGCATTTT
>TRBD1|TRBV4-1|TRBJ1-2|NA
CASSQGSYAGTGGGGYTF
TGCGCCAGCAGCCAAGGCTCCTACGCCGGGACAGGGGGAGGTGGCTACACCTTC
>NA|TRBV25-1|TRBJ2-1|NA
CASSEDPTDEQFF
TGTGCCAGCAGTGAAGACCCTACGGATGAGCAGTTCTTC
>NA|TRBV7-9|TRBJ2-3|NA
CASSLVTSTDTQYF
TGTGCCAGCAGCTTAGTTACTAGCACAGATACGCAGTATTTT
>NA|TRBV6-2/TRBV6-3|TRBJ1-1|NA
CASSTGQRSEAFF
TGTGCCAGCAGTACCGGACAGAGGTCTGAAGCTTTCTTT
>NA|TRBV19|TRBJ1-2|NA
CASRPGPTNYGYTF
TGTGCCAGTCGACCGGGACCAACGAACTATGGCTACACCTTC
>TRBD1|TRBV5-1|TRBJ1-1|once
CASQGTGGLAEAFF
TGCGCCAGCCAAGGGACAGGGGGCTTAGCTGAAGCTTTCTTT
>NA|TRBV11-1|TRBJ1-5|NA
CASSLPGPNQPQHF
TGTGCCAGCAGCTTGCCGGGACCTAATCAGCCCCAGCATTTT
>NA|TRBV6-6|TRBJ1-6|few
CASTWGGSQSNSPLHF
TGTGCCAGCACCTGGGGGGGGTCTCAATCTAATTCACCCCTCCACTTT
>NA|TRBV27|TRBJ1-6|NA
CASSLGRRGGSWDSPLHF
TGTGCCAGCAGTTTAGGTCGGCGGGGAGGATCGTGGGATTCACCCCTCCACTTT
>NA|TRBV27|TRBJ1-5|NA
CASSRRDNQPQHF
TGTGCCAGCAGTAGAAGGGACAATCAGCCCCAGCATTTT
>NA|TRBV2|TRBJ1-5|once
CASTGGSGNQPQHF
TGTGCCAGCACCGGAGGGTCCGGGAATCAGCCCCAGCATTTT
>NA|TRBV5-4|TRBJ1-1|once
CASSLPPGDTEAFF
TGTGCCAGCAGCTTGCCCCCCGGGGACACTGAAGCTTTCTTT
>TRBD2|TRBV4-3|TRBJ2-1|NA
CASSQGLAGDGPSDEQFF
TGCGCCAGCAGCCAGGGGCTAGCGGGAGATGGGCCCTCTGATGAGCAGTTCTTC
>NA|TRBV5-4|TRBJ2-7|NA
CASTDDLASYEQYF
TGTGCCAGCACCGATGATCTGGCCTCCTACGAGCAGTACTTC
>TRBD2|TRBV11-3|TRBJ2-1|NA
CASSFGSGTNNEQFF
TGTGCCAGCAGCTTCGGTAGCGGGACTAACAATGAGCAGTTCTTC
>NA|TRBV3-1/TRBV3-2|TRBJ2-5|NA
CASSGGFSGETQYF
TGTGCCAGCAGCGGGGGCTTCTCCGGGGAGACCCAGTACTTC
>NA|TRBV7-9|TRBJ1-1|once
CASSLHATNTEAFF
TGTGCCAGCAGCTTGCACGCCACGAACACTGAAGCTTTCTTT
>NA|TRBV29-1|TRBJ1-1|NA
CSVVDREGTEAFF
TGCAGCGTTGTAGATAGGGAGGGAACTGAAGCTTTCTTT
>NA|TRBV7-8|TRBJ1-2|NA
CASSLGTDNYGYTF
TGTGCCAGCAGCTTAGGGACGGATAACTATGGCTACACCTTC
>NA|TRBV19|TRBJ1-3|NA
CASSAQGAGNTIYF
TGTGCCAGTAGTGCTCAGGGAGCTGGAAACACCATATATTTT
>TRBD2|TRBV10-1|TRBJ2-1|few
CASSEIPREISYNEQFF
TGCGCCAGCAGTGAGATCCCGCGGGAGATCTCCTACAATGAGCAGTTCTTC
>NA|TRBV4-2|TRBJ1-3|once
CASSRQRDTGGRWVVAGNTIYF
TGTGCCAGCAGCCGACAGCGAGATACCGGAGGGCGATGGGTCGTTGCTGGAAACACCATATATTTT
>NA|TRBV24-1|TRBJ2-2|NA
CATSAGDPTGELFF
TGTGCCACCAGTGCCGGGGACCCTACCGGGGAGCTGTTTTTT
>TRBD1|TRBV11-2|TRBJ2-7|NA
CASSFAPGQGAYEQYF
TGTGCCAGCAGCTTCGCCCCGGGACAGGGGGCCTACGAGCAGTACTTC
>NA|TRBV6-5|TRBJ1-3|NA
CASRDGGNTIYF
TGTGCCAGTAGAGATGGAGGAAACACCATATATTTT
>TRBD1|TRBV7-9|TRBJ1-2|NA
CASSRGTGDYGYTF
TGTGCCAGCAGCCGCGGGACAGGAGACTATGGCTACACCTTC
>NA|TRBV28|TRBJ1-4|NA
CASSDEPNEKLFF
TGTGCCAGCAGTGACGAGCCTAATGAAAAACTGTTTTTT
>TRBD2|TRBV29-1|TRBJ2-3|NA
CSVGGGRPGGADTQYF
TGCAGCGTTGGAGGCGGGAGGCCCGGAGGGGCAGATACGCAGTATTTT
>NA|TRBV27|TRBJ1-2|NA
CASSSSQSYGYTF
TGTGCCAGCAGTTCCTCACAGAGCTATGGCTACACCTTC
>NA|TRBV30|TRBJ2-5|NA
CAWGAPGETQYF
TGTGCCTGGGGAGCGCCGGGGGAGACCCAGTACTTC
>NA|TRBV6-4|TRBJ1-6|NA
CASSDYVQSSPLHF
TGTGCCAGCAGTGACTATGTACAGAGTTCACCCCTCCACTTT
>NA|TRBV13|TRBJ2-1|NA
CASSLDPGSYNEQFF
TGTGCCAGCAGCTTAGATCCCGGCTCCTACAATGAGCAGTTCTTC
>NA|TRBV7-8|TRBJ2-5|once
CASSLEQAETQYF
TGTGCCAGCAGCTTGGAACAAGCGGAGACCCAGTACTTC